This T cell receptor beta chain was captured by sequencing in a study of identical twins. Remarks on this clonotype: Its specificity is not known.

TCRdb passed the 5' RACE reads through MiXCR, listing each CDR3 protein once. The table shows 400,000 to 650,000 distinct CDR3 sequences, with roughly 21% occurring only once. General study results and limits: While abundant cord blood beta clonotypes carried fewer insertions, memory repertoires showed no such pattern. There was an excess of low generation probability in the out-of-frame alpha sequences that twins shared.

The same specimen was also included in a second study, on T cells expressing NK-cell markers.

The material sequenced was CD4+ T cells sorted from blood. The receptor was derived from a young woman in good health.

CDR3 DNA: TGTGCCAGCAGTTACTCAGGGACAAGTAGCAATCAGCCCCAGCATTTT. Translating it yields CASSYSGTSSNQPQHF. V and J are TRBV6-5 and TRBJ1-5; tentative D call: TRBD1 (6 bases). The CDR3 sequence is 16 residues long. Looked up from germline, CDR1 is MNHEY and CDR2 is SVGAGI. Trimming left V 0 bases short and J 0 bases short, with 9 bases between.